Given below is one T cell receptor beta chain in context. The antigen remains undetermined. The CDR3 runs 15 residues. Germline V lookup: CDR1 LNHDA, CDR2 SQIVND (reference sequence). With 1 base clipped from V and 1 base from J, the junction kept 2 bases outside the gene matches. Whereas donors were nominally healthy upon sampling, unrecorded immune exposures were probable. This sample stems from a study of cytomegalovirus exposure and HLA in healthy donors. Across the study: Early on, a data release was issued that held 85 million to 95 million unique TCRs from HLA-typed donors.

Both 60 Vbeta primers and 13 Jbeta primers went into the PCR. Profiled with immunoSEQ multiplex PCR; TCRdb holds only in-frame clones, not every one. The profile shows about 130,000 clones, approximately 61% of them singletons. Whole-study results and caveats: Through in vitro validation, three CMV-associated chains were shown to be specific for CMV antigens. The presence/absence work took it that sequencing depth was about the same across donors.

V is TRBV19 and J is TRBJ2-7, with TRBD2 matching over 9 bases. The receptor comes from a human donor in good health. Sequencing was carried out using PBMCs. The CDR3 reads CASSIGTSVSYEQYF. Written as DNA, the CDR3 is TGTGCCAGTAGTATAGGGACTAGCGTTTCCTACGAGCAGTACTTC.